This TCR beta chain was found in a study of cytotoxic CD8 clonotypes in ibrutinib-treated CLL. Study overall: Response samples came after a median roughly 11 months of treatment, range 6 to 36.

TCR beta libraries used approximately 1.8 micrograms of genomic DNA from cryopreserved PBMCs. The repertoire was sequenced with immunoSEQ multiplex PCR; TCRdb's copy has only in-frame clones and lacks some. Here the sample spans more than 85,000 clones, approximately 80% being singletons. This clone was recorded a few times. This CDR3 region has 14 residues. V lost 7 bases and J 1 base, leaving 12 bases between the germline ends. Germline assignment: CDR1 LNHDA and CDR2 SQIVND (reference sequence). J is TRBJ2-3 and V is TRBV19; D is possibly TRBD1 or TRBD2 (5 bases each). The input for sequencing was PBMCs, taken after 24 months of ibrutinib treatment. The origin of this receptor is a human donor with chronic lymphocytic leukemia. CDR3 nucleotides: TGTGCCAGTACCACGAGGGGTCGCACAGATACGCAGTATTTT. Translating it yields CASTTRGRTDTQYF.